This TCR beta chain is from a study of OX40 agonist ivuxolimab in advanced cancers. Findings of the study overall: CD4+ T cells averaged fewer expanded clones than CD8+ T cells.

The sample holds one count of this clone. The antigen remains undetermined. The CDR3 covers 13 residues. The trim removed 5 bases at V and 11 bases at J, leaving 4 bases unmatched. Per the germline V gene, CDR1 is LNHDA and CDR2 is SQIVND (reference sequence). The method was immunoSEQ multiplex PCR; TCRdb's version includes in-frame clones alone and lacks a portion of them. The sample includes under 85,000 clones, approximately 78% of them seen just once. The clonotype was recovered from an adult with an advanced solid tumor such as melanoma, head and neck, liver or kidney cancer. This chain connects TRBV19 to TRBJ1-4; 11 positions match TRBD1. The specimen was CD4+ or CD8+ T cells sorted from blood, collected in a trial of the OX40 agonist ivuxolimab. The CDR3 DNA sequence: TGTGCCAGTAGTCTGGACAGGGGGCGGAAACTGTTTTTT. Its protein is CASSLDRGRKLFF. The variable domain in full, completed from reference TRBV19 and TRBJ1-4, reads DGGITQSPKYLFRKEGQNVTLSCEQNLNHDAMYWYRQDPGQGLRLIYYSQIVNDFQKGDIAEGYSVSREKKESFPLTVTSAQKNPTAFYLCASSLDRGRKLFFGSGTQLSVL.